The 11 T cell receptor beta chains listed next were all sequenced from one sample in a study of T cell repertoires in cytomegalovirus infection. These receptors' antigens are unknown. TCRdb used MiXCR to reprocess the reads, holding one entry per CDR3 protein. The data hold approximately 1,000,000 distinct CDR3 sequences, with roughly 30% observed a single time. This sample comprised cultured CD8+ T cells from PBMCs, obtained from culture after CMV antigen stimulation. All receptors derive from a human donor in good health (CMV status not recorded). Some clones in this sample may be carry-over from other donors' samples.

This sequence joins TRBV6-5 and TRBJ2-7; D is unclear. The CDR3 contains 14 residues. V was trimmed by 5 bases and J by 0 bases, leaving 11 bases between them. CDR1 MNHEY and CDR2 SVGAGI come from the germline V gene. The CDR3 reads CASSPYLPSYEQYF. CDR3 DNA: TGTGCCAGCAGTCCCTATCTACCCTCCTACGAGCAGTACTTC.

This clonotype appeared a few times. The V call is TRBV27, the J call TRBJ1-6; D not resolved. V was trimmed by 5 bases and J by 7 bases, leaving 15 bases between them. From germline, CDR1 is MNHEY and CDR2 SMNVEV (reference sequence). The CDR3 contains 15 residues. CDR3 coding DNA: TGTGCCAGCAGTCTCCCCGGACCCAGCAATTCACCCCTCCACTTT. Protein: CASSLPGPSNSPLHF.

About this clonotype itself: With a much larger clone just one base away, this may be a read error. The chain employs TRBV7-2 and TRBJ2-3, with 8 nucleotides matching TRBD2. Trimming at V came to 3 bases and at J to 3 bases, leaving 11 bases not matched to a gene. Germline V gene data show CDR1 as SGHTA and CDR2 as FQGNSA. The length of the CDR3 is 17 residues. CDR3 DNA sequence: TGTGCCAGCAGCTTGTTTCGTGCGGGGGGAGGAACAGATACGCAGTATTTT. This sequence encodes CASSLFRAGGGTDTQYF.

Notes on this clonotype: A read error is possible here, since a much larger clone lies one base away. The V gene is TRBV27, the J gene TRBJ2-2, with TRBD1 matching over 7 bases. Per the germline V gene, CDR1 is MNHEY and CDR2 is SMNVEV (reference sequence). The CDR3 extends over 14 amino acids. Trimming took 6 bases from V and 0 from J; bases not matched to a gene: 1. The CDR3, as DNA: TGTGCCAGCAGGCAGGGGGCGAACACCGGGGAGCTGTTTTTT. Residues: CASRQGANTGELFF.

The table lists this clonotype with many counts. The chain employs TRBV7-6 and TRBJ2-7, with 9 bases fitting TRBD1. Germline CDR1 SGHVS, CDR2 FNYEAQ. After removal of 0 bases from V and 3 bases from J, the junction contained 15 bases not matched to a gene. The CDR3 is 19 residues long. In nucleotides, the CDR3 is TGTGCCAGCAGCTTAGCGCCGGAGACAGGGGGTTTGCTTAGCTACGAGCAGTACTTC. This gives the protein CASSLAPETGGLLSYEQYF. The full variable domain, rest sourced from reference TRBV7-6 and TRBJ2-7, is GAGVSQSPRYKVTKRGQDVALRCDPISGHVSLYWYRQALGQGPEFLTYFNYEAQQDKSGLPNDRFSAERPEGSISTLTIQRTEQRDSAMYRCASSLAPETGGLLSYEQYFGPGTRLTVT.

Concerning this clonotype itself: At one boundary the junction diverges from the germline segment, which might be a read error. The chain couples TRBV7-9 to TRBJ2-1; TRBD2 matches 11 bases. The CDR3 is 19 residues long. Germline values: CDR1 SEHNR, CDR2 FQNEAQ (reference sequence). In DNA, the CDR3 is TGTGCCAGCAGCTTATTGCTAGCGGGGGGTCTTATCTCCTACAATGAGCAGTCCTTC. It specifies CASSLLLAGGLISYNEQSF.

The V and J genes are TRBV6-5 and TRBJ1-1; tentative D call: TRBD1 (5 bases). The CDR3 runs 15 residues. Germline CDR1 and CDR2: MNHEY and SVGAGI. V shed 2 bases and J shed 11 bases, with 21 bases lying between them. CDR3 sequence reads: CASSYVGTPQEGAFF. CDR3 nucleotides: TGTGCCAGCAGTTACGTGGGGACTCCGCAGGAGGGGGCTTTCTTT.

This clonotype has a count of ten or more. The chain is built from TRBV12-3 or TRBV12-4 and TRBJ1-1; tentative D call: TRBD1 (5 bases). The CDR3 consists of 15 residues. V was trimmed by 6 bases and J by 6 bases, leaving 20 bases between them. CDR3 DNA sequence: TGTGCCAGCAGACAAGGGTCGGGGGTTAACGCTGAAGCTTTCTTT. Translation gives CASRQGSGVNAEAFF.

DNA of the CDR3: TGCAGTGGGGGGTATGGGGACTACGAGCAGTACTTC. As protein: CSGGYGDYEQYF. The chain carries TRBV20-1 and TRBJ2-7; either TRBD1 or TRBD2 may supply D (5 bases each). This CDR3 has 12 amino acids. Trimming shortened V by 7 bases and J by 3 bases, and 13 bases separated the two germline ends. Germline V CDR1 and CDR2: DFQATT, SNEGSKA (reference sequence).

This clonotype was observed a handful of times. The chain's CDR3 is CASRRTAYQETQYF. CDR3 nucleotide sequence: TGTGCCAGCAGGAGGACAGCGTATCAAGAGACCCAGTACTTC. The chain carries TRBV25-1 and TRBJ2-5; weak D call: TRBD1 (6 bases). The CDR3 has 14 amino acids. CDR1 and CDR2 from the germline V gene are MGHDK and SYGVNS. V lost 6 bases and J lost 2, with 13 bases in between.

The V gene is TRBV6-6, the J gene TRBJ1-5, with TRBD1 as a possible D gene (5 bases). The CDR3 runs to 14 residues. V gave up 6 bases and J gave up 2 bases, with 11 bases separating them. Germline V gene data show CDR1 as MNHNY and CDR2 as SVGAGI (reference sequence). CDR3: CASSPGKGNQPQHF. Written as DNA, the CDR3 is TGTGCCAGCAGCCCAGGGAAGGGCAATCAGCCCCAGCATTTT.